A single sample is the source of the 28 T cell receptor beta chains below, sequenced in a study of T cells in Graves' hyperthyroidism and ophthalmopathy. Regions amplified from RNA transcripts were the TCR beta CDR3 regions. A set of HTBI primers served as the primers for a first-round RT-PCR of the TCR CDR3. Each CDR3 protein gets one entry after TCRdb re-called the multiplex PCR reads with MiXCR. The table includes more than 500,000 distinct CDR3 sequences, 46% detected once. The sequencing input was peripheral blood or thyroid tissue (not recorded which). These receptors came from an adult woman with Graves' disease, either hyperthyroidism or ophthalmopathy (not recorded which).

In regard to this clonotype: Mismatch with germline at one junction end may stem from a read error. The chain couples TRBV28 to TRBJ1-2; 8 nucleotides line up with TRBD1. CDR3 length: 12 residues. Looked up from germline, CDR1 is MDHEN and CDR2 is SYDVKM. In nucleotides, the CDR3 is TGTGCCAGCAGCCCTCTACAGGGGGTCGGGTACTTC. This translates into CASSPLQGVGYF.

The chain has TRBV6-1 and TRBJ2-7; D ambiguous. Trimming removed 5 bases from V and 5 bases from J, with 16 bases in between. CDR3 size: 14 residues. CDR1 and CDR2 from the germline V gene are MNHNS and SASEGT. The CDR3 protein is CASSYSSKGNEQYF. CDR3 DNA sequence: TGTGCCAGCAGTTACTCGAGTAAAGGGAACGAGCAGTACTTC.

Only a few counts were recorded for this clonotype. A much bigger clone sits one base away, suggesting this may be a read error. The chain has TRBV10-3 and TRBJ1-1; no definite D call. Per the germline V gene, CDR1 is ENHRY and CDR2 is SYGVKD. The CDR3 has 13 amino acids. The CDR3, as DNA: TGTGCCATCAATGAGTCTACGGGTTTAAGGGCTTTCTTT. Amino acids: CAINESTGLRAFF.

In its sample, this clonotype was seen a few times. The V call is TRBV28, the J call TRBJ2-5; unclear D gene. Per the germline V gene, CDR1 is MDHEN and CDR2 is SYDVKM. The ends were cut back, 3 bases at V and 2 bases at J, with 7 bases in the middle. The CDR3 sequence is 13 residues long. As DNA, the CDR3 is TGTGCCAGCAGTTTTCGTTTTCAAGAGACCCAGTACTTC. This codes for CASSFRFQETQYF.

This clonotype showed up many times. This chain joins TRBV20-1 and TRBJ1-1, with unresolved D. Germline values: CDR1 DFQATT, CDR2 SNEGSKA (reference sequence). The CDR3 totals 12 residues. The DNA of the CDR3 is TGCTGCCGTTTGTCCGGGGACACTGAAGCTTTCTTT. This encodes CCRLSGDTEAFF.

This clonotype was observed at least ten times. The chain couples TRBV9 to TRBJ1-2; 7 bases agree with TRBD1. The germline V gene encodes CDR1 SGDLS and CDR2 YYNGEE. The CDR3 extends over 15 amino acids. V lost 2 bases and J lost 0; bases outside the gene matches: 4. The CDR3 sequence is CASSVNQGANYGYTF. The DNA of the CDR3 is TGTGCCAGCAGCGTCAACCAGGGGGCTAACTATGGCTACACCTTC.

This clonotype was observed at least ten times. The chain has TRBV7-9 and TRBJ1-1; 8 nucleotides line up with TRBD1. This CDR3 contains 15 residues. Germline CDR1 is SEHNR and CDR2 is FQNEAQ (reference sequence). V lost 5 bases and J lost 4; bases outside the gene matches: 9. CDR3 sequence: CASSTQDRVGTEAFF. The CDR3 nucleotides are TGTGCCAGCAGCACACAGGACAGGGTCGGCACTGAAGCTTTCTTT.

This clonotype was seen at least ten times. The rearrangement uses TRBV2 and TRBJ2-7, with TRBD2 identical over 11 bases. V shed 6 bases, J shed 0 bases, and the junction held 10 bases outside the gene matches. This CDR3 has 17 amino acids. Germline V gene data show CDR1 as SNHLY and CDR2 as FYNNEI. As DNA, the CDR3 is TGTGCCAGCAGGGGACTAGCGGAGAACCACGGCTCCTACGAGCAGTACTTC. It specifies CASRGLAENHGSYEQYF.

The gene calls are TRBV24-1 and TRBJ2-7; no clear D. With 5 bases removed from V and 9 bases from J, the gap between germline ends came to 16 bases. The CDR3 sequence is 13 residues long. Germline V CDR1 and CDR2: KGHDR, SFDVKD. This chain's CDR3 is CATSAKAGSVQYF. CDR3 sequence (DNA): TGTGCCACCAGTGCCAAAGCCGGGTCTGTGCAGTACTTC.

CDR3 bases: TGTGCCAGCAGCCCTCTGTCCCCCATACATAACTACGAGCAGTACTTC. This translates into CASSPLSPIHNYEQYF. This chain links TRBV7-9 with TRBJ2-7, with D unclear. The germline CDR1 and CDR2 sequences are SEHNR and FQNEAQ (reference sequence). The CDR3 sequence is 16 residues long. Deletions cut 5 bases from V and 3 bases from J, with 20 bases between. Together with reference TRBV7-9 and TRBJ2-7, the CDR3 gives the full variable domain: DTGVSQNPRHKITKRGQNVTFRCDPISEHNRLYWYRQTLGQGPEFLTYFQNEAQLEKSRLLSDRFSAERPKGSFSTLEIQRTEQGDSAMYLCASSPLSPIHNYEQYFGPGTRLTVT.

This clonotype has ten or more counts. J is TRBJ2-5 and V is TRBV5-1; D gene uncertain. This CDR3 is 15 amino acids long. The ends were cut back, 1 base at V and 3 bases at J, with 13 bases in the middle. The germline V gene has CDR1 SGHRS and CDR2 YFSETQ. The CDR3 sequence: CASSLSRAWEETQYF. CDR3 coding DNA: TGCGCCAGCAGCTTGTCTAGGGCCTGGGAAGAGACCCAGTACTTC.

V gene TRBV28 combines with J gene TRBJ2-2; TRBD1 matches at 8 bases. The CDR3 covers 15 residues. Per germline, CDR1 MDHEN and CDR2 SYDVKM. The V segment lost 2 bases and the J segment 6 bases; nucleotides outside the gene matches: 5. The CDR3 coding sequence is TGTGCCAGCAGTTTAGGCAGGGGGCGGCCCGGGGAGCTGTTTTTT. Translation: CASSLGRGRPGELFF.

This sequence joins TRBV5-1 and TRBJ1-1; D gene ambiguous. Germline-derived CDR1 and CDR2 are SGHRS and YFSETQ. V was trimmed by 0 bases and J by 8 bases, leaving 11 bases between them. This CDR3 comprises 13 residues. CDR3 bases: TGCGCCAGCAGCTTGGGGTTCCAGACGGAAGCTTTCTTT. Translating it yields CASSLGFQTEAFF.

This rearrangement joins TRBV6-5 to TRBJ1-5; 11 nucleotides agree with TRBD1. CDR1 is MNHEY and CDR2 is SVGAGI in the germline V gene. The CDR3 has 15 amino acids. V lost 6 bases, J lost 5 bases, and 6 bases stayed unmatched. The chain's CDR3 is CASRLDRGLDQPQHF. The CDR3 region has the DNA TGTGCCAGCAGACTGGACAGGGGGCTAGATCAGCCCCAGCATTTT.

This clonotype has more than one count but fewer than ten. The chain carries TRBV7-9 and TRBJ1-2, with D hard to call. This CDR3 has 11 amino acids. From germline, CDR1 is SEHNR and CDR2 FQNEAQ (reference sequence). Trimming left V 5 bases short and J 6 bases short, with 7 bases between. In DNA, the CDR3 is TGTGCCAGCAGCCCGGGAGATGGCTACACCTTC. Translation: CASSPGDGYTF.

This chain uses TRBV11-2 with TRBJ2-5; TRBD1 is a possible D gene (6 bases). V lost 4 bases and J lost 5, with 20 bases in between. This CDR3 region has 16 residues. Looked up from germline, CDR1 is SGHAT and CDR2 is FQNNGV. The CDR3 region has the DNA TGTGCCAGCAGCTCTCCGGGACACCAGGGGACGGAGACCCAGTACTTC. This gives the protein CASSSPGHQGTETQYF.

This clonotype has a count of ten or more. V is TRBV6-1 and J is TRBJ1-2; TRBD1 might be the D (5 bases). The CDR3 extends over 14 amino acids. The V end was cut by 1 base, the J end by 3 bases, with 9 bases between. Germline assignment: CDR1 MNHNS and CDR2 SASEGT. CDR3 coding DNA: TGTGCCAGCAGTGAAGACCGGGACTACTATGGCTACACCTTC. It yields the protein CASSEDRDYYGYTF.

The genes are TRBV20-1 and TRBJ1-2, with D hard to call. V lost 6 bases, J lost 3 bases, and 11 bases lay in between. Looked up from germline, CDR1 is DFQATT and CDR2 is SNEGSKA (reference sequence). This CDR3 contains 12 residues. This CDR3 reads CSARTWDYGYTF. The CDR3 nucleotides read TGCAGTGCCCGGACTTGGGACTATGGCTACACCTTC.

This clonotype was counted many times. V is TRBV20-1 and J is TRBJ2-7, with 8 bases aligning to TRBD2. The CDR3 extends over 15 amino acids. V lost 5 bases to trimming and J lost 0 bases; unmatched junction nucleotides: 9. CDR1 and CDR2 (germline): DFQATT, SNEGSKA (reference sequence). CDR3 nucleotides: TGCAGTGCTCAAAGTAGCGGGACAAGCTCCTACGAGCAGTACTTC. Protein product: CSAQSSGTSSYEQYF.

There are many counts of this clonotype. The chain joins TRBV7-2 to TRBJ2-5; 8 nucleotides line up with TRBD2. J lost 5 bases, V lost 2 bases, and 16 bases had no gene match. The CDR3 consists of 18 residues. Germline V lookup: CDR1 SGHTA, CDR2 FQGNSA. CDR3 coding DNA: TGTGCCAGCAGCTTATTGGGCGGCCTTAGCGGGGTTGGGGAGACCCAGTACTTC. It specifies CASSLLGGLSGVGETQYF. Using reference TRBV7-2 and TRBJ2-5 for the parts outside the CDR3, the full variable domain is GAGVSQSPSNKVTEKGKDVELRCDPISGHTALYWYRQSLGQGLEFLIYFQGNSAPDKSGLPSDRFSAERTGGSVSTLTIQRTQQEDSAVYLCASSLLGGLSGVGETQYFGPGTRLLVL.

Concerning this clonotype itself: Sequence at one end of the junction differs from germline and may be a read error. The chain carries TRBV7-8 and TRBJ2-7; a possible D gene is TRBD2 (6 bases). This CDR3 comprises 16 residues. Germline V CDR1 and CDR2: SGHVS, FQNEAQ. The CDR3 DNA is TGTGCCAGCACCTCGCGGCGCCTAGCGCGCTCCCACGAGCAGTACTTC. It encodes CASTSRRLARSHEQYF.

The chain has TRBV14 and TRBJ2-5; the D gene could be TRBD1 or TRBD2 (5 bases each). The CDR3 sequence is 15 residues long. CDR1 and CDR2 (germline): SGHDN, FVKESK. Trimming removed 0 bases at V and 3 bases at J, with 11 bases between. The CDR3 bases are TGTGCCAGCAGCCAAGAAATCCGAGGGGAAGAGACCCAGTACTTC. Translating it yields CASSQEIRGEETQYF.

This chain links TRBV11-2 with TRBJ1-2; 7 bases are a match to TRBD1. The V and J ends lost 2 bases and 8 bases, in that order; junction bases with no gene match: 8. CDR3 length equals 14 residues. Germline CDR1 and CDR2: SGHAT and FQNNGV. CDR3 sequence reads: CASSLPTGVGGYTF. CDR3 DNA sequence: TGTGCCAGCAGCTTACCCACAGGGGTGGGCGGCTACACCTTC.

This clonotype was detected only once. One end of the junction fails to match germline, which may point to a read error. This chain joins TRBV10-2 and TRBJ1-3; no clear D. The CDR3 runs to 15 residues. CDR1 is WSHSY and CDR2 is SAAADI in the germline V gene. DNA for the CDR3: TGTGCCAGCTCACCACGCGAGAGCTCTGGAAACACCATATATTTT. It yields the protein CASSPRESSGNTIYF.

This clonotype was picked up a small number of times. This chain links TRBV7-9 with TRBJ1-1; TRBD1 might be the D (5 bases). The germline V gene encodes CDR1 SEHNR and CDR2 FQNEAQ (reference sequence). V was cut by 7 bases and J by 2 bases, with 14 bases left in between. The CDR3 covers 14 residues. The CDR3 DNA reads as TGTGCCAGCATGAGGTTCAGGGAAAACACTGAAGCTTTCTTT. Translated: CASMRFRENTEAFF.

V and J are TRBV30 and TRBJ2-7; TRBD1 agrees at 9 bases. The CDR3 has 13 residues. V shed 1 base, J shed 3 bases, and the junction held 1 base outside the gene matches. Germline loops: CDR1 GTSNPN, CDR2 SVGIG (reference sequence). The CDR3 DNA follows: TGTGCCTGGAGTGAGACAGGGGGCTACGAGCAGTACTTC. This sequence encodes CAWSETGGYEQYF. Filled out from reference TRBV30 and TRBJ2-7, the complete variable domain reads SQTIHQWPATLVQPVGSPLSLECTVEGTSNPNLYWYRQAAGRGLQLLFYSVGIGQISSEVPQNLSASRPQDRQFILSSKKLLLSDSGFYLCAWSETGGYEQYFGPGTRLTVT.

This chain connects TRBV30 to TRBJ2-7; D might be TRBD1 (6 bases). V was cut by 1 base and J by 1 base, with 14 bases left in between. The CDR3 consists of 15 residues. Germline V gene sequence: CDR1 GTSNPN, CDR2 SVGIG (reference sequence). This chain's CDR3 is CAWSALRDTSYEQYF. CDR3 in DNA: TGTGCCTGGAGTGCCCTCCGGGACACTTCCTACGAGCAGTACTTC. The whole variable domain, filled in from reference TRBV30 and TRBJ2-7, reads SQTIHQWPATLVQPVGSPLSLECTVEGTSNPNLYWYRQAAGRGLQLLFYSVGIGQISSEVPQNLSASRPQDRQFILSSKKLLLSDSGFYLCAWSALRDTSYEQYFGPGTRLTVT.

This chain uses TRBV7-9 with TRBJ1-2; no definite D call. CDR3 length: 14 residues. The V gene's germline CDR1 is SEHNR and CDR2 FQNEAQ (reference sequence). V lost 5 bases to trimming and J lost 6 bases, with 16 bases between them. The CDR3 DNA is TGTGCCAGCAGCCGCCTCGTGGCCGGAGATGGCTACACCTTC. It encodes CASSRLVAGDGYTF.